The source of this T cell receptor (beta chain) is a study of T cells after yellow fever vaccination. TCRdb re-called the 5' RACE reads through MiXCR, storing one row per CDR3 protein. The sample lists a few hundred thousand distinct CDR3 sequences; roughly 3.5% were seen once. This clonotype was seen ten or more times. The antigen remains undetermined. Findings of the study overall: The booster response re-showed most primary clones: about 96% CD4, around 90% CD8.

Deletions cut 1 base from V and 10 bases from J, with 14 bases between. Germline V CDR1 and CDR2: MGHRA, YSYEKL. The CDR3 has 15 amino acids. This receptor was identified in a man between 18 and 35 years old who received the YFV17D yellow fever vaccine. The rearrangement joins TRBV4-1 to TRBJ1-6; no clear D gene. The material sequenced was PBMCs, taken on the day of the yellow fever booster vaccination. Written as DNA, the CDR3 is TGCGCCAGCAGCCAAGGGAGTAGACCCCAATCACCCCTCCACTTT. It translates to CASSQGSRPQSPLHF.